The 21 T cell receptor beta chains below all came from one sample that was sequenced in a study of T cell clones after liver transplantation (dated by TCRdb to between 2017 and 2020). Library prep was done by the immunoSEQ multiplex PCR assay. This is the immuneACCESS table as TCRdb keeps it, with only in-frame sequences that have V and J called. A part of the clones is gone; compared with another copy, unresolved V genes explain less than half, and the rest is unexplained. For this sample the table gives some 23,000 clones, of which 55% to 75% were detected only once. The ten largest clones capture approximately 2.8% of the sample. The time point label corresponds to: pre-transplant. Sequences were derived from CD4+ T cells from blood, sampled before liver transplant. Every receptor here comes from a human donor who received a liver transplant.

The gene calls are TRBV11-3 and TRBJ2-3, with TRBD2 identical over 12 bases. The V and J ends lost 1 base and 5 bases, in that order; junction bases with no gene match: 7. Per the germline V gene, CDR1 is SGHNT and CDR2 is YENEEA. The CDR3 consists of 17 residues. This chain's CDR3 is CASSLAASGRAQDTQYF. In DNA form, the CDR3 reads TGTGCCAGCAGCTTAGCCGCTAGCGGGAGGGCCCAAGATACGCAGTATTTT. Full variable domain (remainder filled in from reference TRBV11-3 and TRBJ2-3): EAGVVQSPRYKIIEKKQPVAFWCNPISGHNTLYWYLQNLGQGPELLIRYENEEAVDDSQLPKDRFSAERLKGVDSTLKIQPAELGDSAVYLCASSLAASGRAQDTQYFGPGTRLTVL.

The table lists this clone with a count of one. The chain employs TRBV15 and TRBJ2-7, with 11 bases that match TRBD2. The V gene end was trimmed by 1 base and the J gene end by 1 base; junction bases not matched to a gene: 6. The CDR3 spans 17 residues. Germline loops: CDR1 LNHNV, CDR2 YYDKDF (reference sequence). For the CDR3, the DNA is TGTGCCACCAGCAGAGCTTTAGCGGGGGGGCAGTCCTACGAGCAGTACTTC. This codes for CATSRALAGGQSYEQYF.

Here the CDR3 reads CASRLGTGNYGYTF. The CDR3, as DNA: TGTGCCAGCAGACTCGGGACAGGGAACTATGGCTACACCTTC. The V call is TRBV2, the J call TRBJ1-2; 9 bases fit TRBD1. The germline CDR1 and CDR2 sequences are SNHLY and FYNNEI. The CDR3 consists of 14 residues. V was pared by 6 bases and J by 2 bases, with 4 bases of the junction left unmatched.

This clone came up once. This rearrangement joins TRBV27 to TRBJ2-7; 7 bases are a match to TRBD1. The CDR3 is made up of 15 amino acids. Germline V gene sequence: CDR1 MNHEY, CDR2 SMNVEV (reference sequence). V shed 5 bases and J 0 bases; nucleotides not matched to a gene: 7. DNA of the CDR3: TGTGCCAGCAGTGCCCTAAACAGGGGCTCCTACGAGCAGTACTTC. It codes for CASSALNRGSYEQYF.

CDR3 residues: CASSASGGNTEAFF. In nucleotides, the CDR3 is TGTGCCAGCAGCGCCTCCGGGGGGAACACTGAAGCTTTCTTT. The chain has TRBV7-9 and TRBJ1-1, with D maybe TRBD1 (5 bases). V was pared by 5 bases and J by 1 base, with 11 bases between. The CDR3 runs to 14 residues. Germline CDR1 reads SEHNR; CDR2 reads FQNEAQ (reference sequence).

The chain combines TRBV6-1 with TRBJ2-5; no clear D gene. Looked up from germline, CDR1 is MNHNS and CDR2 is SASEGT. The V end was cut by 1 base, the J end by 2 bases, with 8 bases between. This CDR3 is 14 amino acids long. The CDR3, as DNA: TGTGCCAGCAGTGAAGGGTTGGTACAAGAGACCCAGTACTTC. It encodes CASSEGLVQETQYF.

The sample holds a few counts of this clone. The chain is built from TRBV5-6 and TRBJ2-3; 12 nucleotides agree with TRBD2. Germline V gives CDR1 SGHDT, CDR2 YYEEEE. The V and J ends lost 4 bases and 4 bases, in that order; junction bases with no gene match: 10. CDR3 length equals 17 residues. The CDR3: CASSPRTSGTGADTQYF. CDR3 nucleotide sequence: TGTGCCAGCAGCCCTCGGACTAGCGGGACGGGGGCAGATACGCAGTATTTT.

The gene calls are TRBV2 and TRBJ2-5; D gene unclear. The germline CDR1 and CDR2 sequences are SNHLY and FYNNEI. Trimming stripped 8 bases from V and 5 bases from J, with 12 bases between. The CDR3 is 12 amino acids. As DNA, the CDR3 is TGTGCCAGCGGGCTGGCGAAGGAGACCCAGTACTTC. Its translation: CASGLAKETQYF.

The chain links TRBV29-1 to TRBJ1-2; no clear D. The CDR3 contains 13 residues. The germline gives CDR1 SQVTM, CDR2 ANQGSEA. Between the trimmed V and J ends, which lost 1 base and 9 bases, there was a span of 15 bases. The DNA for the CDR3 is TGCAGCGTTGAAGCGAGTAGGGAACAGCGCTACACCTTC. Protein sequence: CSVEASREQRYTF.

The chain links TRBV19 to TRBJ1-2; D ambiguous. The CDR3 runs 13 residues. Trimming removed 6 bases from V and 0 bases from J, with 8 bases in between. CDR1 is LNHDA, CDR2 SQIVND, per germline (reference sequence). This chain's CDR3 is CASRVGANYGYTF. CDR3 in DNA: TGTGCCAGTAGGGTTGGGGCTAACTATGGCTACACCTTC.

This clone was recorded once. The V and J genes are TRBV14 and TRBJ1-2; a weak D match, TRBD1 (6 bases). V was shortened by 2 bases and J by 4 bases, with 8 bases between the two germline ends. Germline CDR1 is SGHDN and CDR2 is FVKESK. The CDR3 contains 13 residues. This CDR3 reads CASSQTRGYGYTF. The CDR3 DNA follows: TGTGCCAGCAGCCAAACCAGGGGCTATGGCTACACCTTC. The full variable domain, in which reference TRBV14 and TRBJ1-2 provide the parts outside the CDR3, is EAGVTQFPSHSVIEKGQTVTLRCDPISGHDNLYWYRRVMGKEIKFLLHFVKESKQDESGMPNNRFLAERTGGTYSTLKVQPAELEDSGVYFCASSQTRGYGYTFGSGTRLTVV.

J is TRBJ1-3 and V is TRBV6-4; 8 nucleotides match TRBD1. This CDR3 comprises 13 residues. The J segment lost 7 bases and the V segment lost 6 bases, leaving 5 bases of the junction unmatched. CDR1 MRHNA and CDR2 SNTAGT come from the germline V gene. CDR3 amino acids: CASSAGQGNTIYF. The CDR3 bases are TGTGCCAGCAGCGCCGGACAGGGCAACACCATATATTTT.

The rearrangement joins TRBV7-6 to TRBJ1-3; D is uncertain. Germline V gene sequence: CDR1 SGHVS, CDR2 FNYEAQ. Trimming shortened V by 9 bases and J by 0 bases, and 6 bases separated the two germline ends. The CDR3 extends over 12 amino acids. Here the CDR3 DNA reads TGTGCCAGAGTCTACTCTGGAAACACCATATATTTT. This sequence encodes CARVYSGNTIYF.

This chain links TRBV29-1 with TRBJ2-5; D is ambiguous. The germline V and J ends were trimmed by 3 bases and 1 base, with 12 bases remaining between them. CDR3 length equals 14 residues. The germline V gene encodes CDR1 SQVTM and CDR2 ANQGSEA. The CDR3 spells CSVEGGATQETQYF. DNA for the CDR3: TGCAGCGTTGAGGGTGGAGCAACCCAAGAGACCCAGTACTTC. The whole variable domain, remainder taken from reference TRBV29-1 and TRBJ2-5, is SAVISQKPSRDICQRGTSLTIQCQVDSQVTMMFWYRQQPGQSLTLIATANQGSEATYESGFVIDKFPISRPNLTFSTLTVSNMSPEDSSIYLCSVEGGATQETQYFGPGTRLLVL.

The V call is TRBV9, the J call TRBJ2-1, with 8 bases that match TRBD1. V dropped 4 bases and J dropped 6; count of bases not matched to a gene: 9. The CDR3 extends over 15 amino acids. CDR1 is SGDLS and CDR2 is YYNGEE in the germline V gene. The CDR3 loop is CASSSRQGHTNEQFF. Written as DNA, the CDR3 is TGTGCCAGCAGCTCACGACAGGGGCACACCAATGAGCAGTTCTTC.

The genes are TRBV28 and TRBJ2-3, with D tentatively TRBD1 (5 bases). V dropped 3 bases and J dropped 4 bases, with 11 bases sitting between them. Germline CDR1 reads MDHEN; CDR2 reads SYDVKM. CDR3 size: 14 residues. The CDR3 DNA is TGTGCCAGCAGTTTCAGTCAGGGATCAGATACGCAGTATTTT. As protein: CASSFSQGSDTQYF.

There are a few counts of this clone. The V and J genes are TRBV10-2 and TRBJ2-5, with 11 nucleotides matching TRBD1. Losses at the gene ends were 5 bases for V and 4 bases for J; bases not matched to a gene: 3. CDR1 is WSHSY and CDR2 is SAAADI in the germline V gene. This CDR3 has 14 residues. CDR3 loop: CASSSGTGGETQYF. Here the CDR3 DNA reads TGCGCCAGCAGTTCCGGGACAGGGGGAGAGACCCAGTACTTC.

The CDR3 region has the DNA TGTGCCATCAGTGAGTCACTAGCGGCCTACGAGCAGTACTTC. Amino acid sequence: CAISESLAAYEQYF. The chain couples TRBV10-3 to TRBJ2-7; 8 nucleotides match TRBD2. Germline assignment: CDR1 ENHRY and CDR2 SYGVKD. The CDR3 is made up of 14 amino acids. With 0 bases clipped from V and 2 bases from J, the junction kept 0 bases outside the gene matches.

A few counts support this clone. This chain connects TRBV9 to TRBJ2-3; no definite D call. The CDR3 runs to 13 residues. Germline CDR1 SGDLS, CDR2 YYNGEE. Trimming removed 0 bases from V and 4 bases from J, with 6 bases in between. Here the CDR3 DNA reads TGTGCCAGCAGCGTAGCAGCGCCAGATACGCAGTATTTT. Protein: CASSVAAPDTQYF. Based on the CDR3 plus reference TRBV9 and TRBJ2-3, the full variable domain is DSGVTQTPKHLITATGQRVTLRCSPRSGDLSVYWYQQSLDQGLQFLIQYYNGEERAKGNILERFSAQQFPDLHSELNLSSLELGDSALYFCASSVAAPDTQYFGPGTRLTVL.

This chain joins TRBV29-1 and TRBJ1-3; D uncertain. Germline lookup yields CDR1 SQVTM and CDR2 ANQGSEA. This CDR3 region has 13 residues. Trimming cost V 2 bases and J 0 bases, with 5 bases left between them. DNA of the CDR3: TGCAGCGTTGAACAAGACTCTGGAAACACCATATATTTT. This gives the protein CSVEQDSGNTIYF.

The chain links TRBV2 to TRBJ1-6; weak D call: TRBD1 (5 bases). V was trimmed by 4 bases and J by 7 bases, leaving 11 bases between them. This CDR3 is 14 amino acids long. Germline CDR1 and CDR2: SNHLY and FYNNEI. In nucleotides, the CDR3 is TGTGCCAGCAGTGTGTTGACAGCAAATTCACCCCTCCACTTT. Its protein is CASSVLTANSPLHF.